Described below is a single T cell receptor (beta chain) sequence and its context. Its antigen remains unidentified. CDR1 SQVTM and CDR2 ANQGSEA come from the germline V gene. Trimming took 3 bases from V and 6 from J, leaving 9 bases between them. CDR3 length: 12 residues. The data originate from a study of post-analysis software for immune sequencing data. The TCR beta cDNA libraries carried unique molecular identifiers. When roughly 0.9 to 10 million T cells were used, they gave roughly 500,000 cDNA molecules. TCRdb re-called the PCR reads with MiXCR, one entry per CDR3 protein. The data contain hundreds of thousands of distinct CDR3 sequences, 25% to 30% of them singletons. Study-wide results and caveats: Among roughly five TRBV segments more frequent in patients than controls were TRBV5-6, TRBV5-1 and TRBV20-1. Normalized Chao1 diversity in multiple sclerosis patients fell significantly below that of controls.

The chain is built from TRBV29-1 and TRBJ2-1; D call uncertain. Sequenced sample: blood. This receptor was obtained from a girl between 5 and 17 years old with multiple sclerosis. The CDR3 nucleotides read TGCAGCGTTGACCGAGGTTCCAATGAGCAGTTCTTC. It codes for CSVDRGSNEQFF.